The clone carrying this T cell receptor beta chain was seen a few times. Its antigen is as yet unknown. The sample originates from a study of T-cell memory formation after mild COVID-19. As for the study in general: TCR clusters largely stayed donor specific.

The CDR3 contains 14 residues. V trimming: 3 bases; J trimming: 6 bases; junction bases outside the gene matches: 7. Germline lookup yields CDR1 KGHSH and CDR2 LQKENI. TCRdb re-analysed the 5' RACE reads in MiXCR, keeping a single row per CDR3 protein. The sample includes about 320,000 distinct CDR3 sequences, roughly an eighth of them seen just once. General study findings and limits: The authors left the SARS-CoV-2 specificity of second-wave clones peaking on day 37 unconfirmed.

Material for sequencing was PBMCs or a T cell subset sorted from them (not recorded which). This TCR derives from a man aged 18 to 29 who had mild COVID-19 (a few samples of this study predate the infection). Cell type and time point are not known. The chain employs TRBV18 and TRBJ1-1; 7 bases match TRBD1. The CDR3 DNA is TGTGCCAGCTCACCGGGGACAGCTCGGGCTGAAGCTTTCTTT. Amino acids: CASSPGTARAEAFF.